These T cell receptor beta chains were read from a single sample in a study of blood T cell repertoires in COVID-19. Method: immunoSEQ multiplex PCR; TCRdb's copy keeps in-frame clones and lacks some. The table has 150,000 to 200,000 clones, around 83% seen once; the top ten hold about 6.5%. Source material: peripheral blood. All receptors come from a woman older than 75 in a cohort sampled during active or convalescent COVID-19. Both conserved end residues are part of each CDR3. A D gene is named only where the DNA matches it firmly. Rows may omit the clone size; those that give it use once, few, many or a size class.

v_gene	j_gene	d_gene	abundance	CDR3nt	CDR3aa
TRBV6-2/TRBV6-3	TRBJ2-7	TRBD1	-	TGTGCCAGCAGTTACTCTGGGACAGTCCCAACCTACGAGCAGTACTTC	CASSYSGTVPTYEQYF
TRBV30	TRBJ2-3	TRBD1	-	TGTGCCTGGAGCGTCCCTCGGACAGGTCCTAGCACAGATACGCAGTATTTT	CAWSVPRTGPSTDTQYF
TRBV6-5	TRBJ2-2	TRBD1	once	TGTGCCAGCCGGACAGGGATTAACACCGGGGAGCTGTTTTTT	CASRTGINTGELFF
TRBV5-6	TRBJ1-6	-	few	TGTGCCAGCAGCTCGCCCCAACGCGATTCACCCCTCCACTTT	CASSSPQRDSPLHF
TRBV19	TRBJ2-3	TRBD2	-	TGTGCCAGTAGTATAGCCGGGGGAGCGGGAGGAAGCACAGATACGCAGTATTTT	CASSIAGGAGGSTDTQYF
TRBV4-3	TRBJ2-7	-	few	TGCGCCAGCAGTCGGAGCGGCGGGTCCTACGAGCAGTACTTC	CASSRSGGSYEQYF
TRBV28	TRBJ2-7	-	-	TGTGCCAGCAGTTTAGGGACTCAGAACCAGTACTTC	CASSLGTQNQYF
TRBV7-2	TRBJ2-7	TRBD2	-	TGTGCCAGCAGCTTAGGAGCTAGCGGGGACATCTACGAGCAGTACTTC	CASSLGASGDIYEQYF
TRBV30	TRBJ1-2	-	-	TGTGCCTGGAGTGGTGGAGGGGTAGGCTACACCTTC	CAWSGGGVGYTF
TRBV7-8	TRBJ2-3	TRBD1	-	TGTGCCAGCAGCGTGGGGGACAGTAGCACAGATACGCAGTATTTT	CASSVGDSSTDTQYF
TRBV28	TRBJ1-4	TRBD1	few	TGTGCCAGCAGTTCTCCAAGGGGGCGCGCGGCTAATGAAAAACTGTTTTTT	CASSSPRGRAANEKLFF
TRBV2	TRBJ2-3	TRBD2	-	TGTGCCAGCAGGAGACTAGCGGGGGGGTCGGATACGCAGTATTTT	CASRRLAGGSDTQYF
TRBV28	TRBJ1-2	TRBD1	once	TGTGCCAGCAGTTTATGGGGGCCGGGACAGGGAAACTATGGCTACACCTTC	CASSLWGPGQGNYGYTF
TRBV6-6	TRBJ2-1	TRBD2	once	TGTGCCAGCAGTCCAATCCGGACTAGCGCGAACTACAATGAGCAGTTCTTC	CASSPIRTSANYNEQFF
TRBV4-1	TRBJ2-5	TRBD1	-	TGCGCCAGCAGCCAAGGAGGACAGGCGCCCCAAGAGACCCAGTACTTC	CASSQGGQAPQETQYF
TRBV7-6	TRBJ2-7	TRBD1	-	TGTGCCAGCAGCTTAAGACAGGGTCAGGACTACGAGCAGTACTTC	CASSLRQGQDYEQYF
TRBV11-3	TRBJ1-2	TRBD1	few	TGTGCCAGCAGCCCTAGGACAGGGTTTGGATATGGCTACACCTTC	CASSPRTGFGYGYTF
TRBV11-2	TRBJ1-4	TRBD1	-	TGTGCCAGCAGCTCCCAGGGGGCGATTAATGAAAAACTGTTTTTT	CASSSQGAINEKLFF
TRBV2	TRBJ1-1	TRBD1	-	TGTGCCAGCAGGGGGGACAGCACTGAAGCTTTCTTT	CASRGDSTEAFF
TRBV5-1	TRBJ1-1	-	-	TGCGCCAGCAGCTCTCCCGGGGGGCATTCCGTCCAGAACACTGAAGCTTTCTTT	CASSSPGGHSVQNTEAFF
TRBV24-1	TRBJ1-1	-	once	TGTGCCACCAGTGATCCAGGAAACACTGAAGCTTTCTTT	CATSDPGNTEAFF
TRBV12-5	TRBJ1-6	TRBD1	-	TGTGCTAGTGGCCTTGGGACAGTTAATTCACCCCTCCACTTT	CASGLGTVNSPLHF
TRBV15	TRBJ2-1	TRBD2	-	TGTGCCACCAGCGGAATAGCGGGTTACAATGAGCAGTTCTTC	CATSGIAGYNEQFF
TRBV29-1	TRBJ1-1	-	-	TGCAGCGTCTTCGAGGGACTAGCTTTCTTT	CSVFEGLAFF
TRBV7-2	TRBJ1-1	-	many	TGTGCCAGCACATTAGGGGTGGCCAGAATGAACACTGAAGCTTTCTTT	CASTLGVARMNTEAFF
TRBV28	TRBJ2-1	TRBD2	-	TGTGCCAGCAGTTTAGTGGGGCTAGCGGGGGGTATAAGCTCCTACAATGAGCAGTTCTTC	CASSLVGLAGGISSYNEQFF
TRBV6-1	TRBJ1-2	-	-	TGTGCCAGCAGTGACCAAATCGGAGAGCTCTATGGCTACACCTTC	CASSDQIGELYGYTF
TRBV19	TRBJ2-1	TRBD2	-	TGTGCCAGTAGTATGGAGGAAGTTAGCGGGAGTGGTACCTACAATGAGCAGTTCTTC	CASSMEEVSGSGTYNEQFF
TRBV29-1	TRBJ2-1	TRBD1	-	TGCAGCGCCAGACCCGGGACAGCCTTTTACAATGAGCAGTTCTTC	CSARPGTAFYNEQFF
TRBV5-6	TRBJ2-2	-	-	TGTGCCAGCAGCGCCACAGACACCGGGGAGCTGTTTTTT	CASSATDTGELFF
TRBV10-3	TRBJ1-4	TRBD1	-	TGTGCCATCAGTGAACGGCAGGGGGATGAAAAACTGTTTTTT	CAISERQGDEKLFF
TRBV6-1	TRBJ1-5	-	-	TGTGCCAGCAGTGAAGGGAGGGTCTCTCAGCCCCAGCATTTT	CASSEGRVSQPQHF
TRBV28	TRBJ1-5	-	-	TGTGCCAGCATCCGTCGAGGGCGCAGCAATCAGCCCCAGCATTTT	CASIRRGRSNQPQHF
TRBV29-1	TRBJ2-1	TRBD1	-	TGCAGCGTTGAAGATCCCGACAGGGTGAGGTACAATGAGCAGTTCTTC	CSVEDPDRVRYNEQFF
TRBV4-1	TRBJ1-4	-	-	TGCGCCAGCAACTCAAGATTCCCGGAGTCTAATGAAAAACTGTTTTTT	CASNSRFPESNEKLFF
TRBV24-1	TRBJ2-5	TRBD2	-	TGTGCCACCAGTGACTCCTTTAGCGGGACGGTATCGGGGACCCAGTACTTC	CATSDSFSGTVSGTQYF
TRBV2	TRBJ1-5	TRBD1	-	TGTGCCAGCAGTTCTGACAGGGGGCTTCAGCCCCAGCATTTT	CASSSDRGLQPQHF
TRBV19	TRBJ1-1	-	few	TGTGCCAGTAGTATAGGAAGCGAAGTGAACACTGAAGCTTTCTTT	CASSIGSEVNTEAFF
TRBV13	TRBJ2-1	-	once	TGTGCCAGCAGCCAACAGTACTACAATGAGCAGTTCTTC	CASSQQYYNEQFF
TRBV14	TRBJ1-6	-	-	TGTGCCAGCAGCCAAGCCGGGAACATCTCACCCCTCCACTTT	CASSQAGNISPLHF
TRBV14	TRBJ1-1	TRBD1	-	TGTGCCAGCAGTCCGGGACAGGGGGCAACTAGAACTGAAGCTTTCTTT	CASSPGQGATRTEAFF
TRBV7-8	TRBJ1-2	-	-	TGTGCCAGCAGACCTCGGGGGACCTATGGCTACACCTTC	CASRPRGTYGYTF
TRBV10-3	TRBJ1-1	-	once	TGTGCCATCAGAGACAGACAGATCACTGAAGCTTTCTTT	CAIRDRQITEAFF
TRBV20-1	TRBJ1-1	-	-	TGCAGTGCCCGGGGGGGGAATGAAGCTTTCTTT	CSARGGNEAFF
TRBV11-2	TRBJ1-2	-	-	TGTGCCAGCAGCTTAGTACAGGGATCCTATGGCTACACCTTC	CASSLVQGSYGYTF
TRBV11-2	TRBJ1-2	TRBD1	-	TGTGCCAGCAGCTTAAGACAGGGGGCAGCTGGCTACACCTTC	CASSLRQGAAGYTF
TRBV2	TRBJ1-1	-	-	TGTGCCAGCGTGTTCACGCGGGGCCTGAACACTGAAGCTTTCTTT	CASVFTRGLNTEAFF